The sequence of this T cell receptor (beta chain) was determined in a study of T cell responses to AZD1222 COVID-19 vaccine. Study-level findings and limits: At baseline, just five to seven AZD1222 recipients tested seropositive. Repertoire sampling happened only post peak T cell response.

Concerning this clone itself: The target antigen is unknown.

The V end lost 5 bases, the J end lost 4 bases, and 14 bases lay between the germline ends. Germline values: CDR1 SGHVS, CDR2 FQNEAQ. The CDR3 contains 14 residues. Recipients boosted at about 4 weeks or about 12 weeks are pooled. The repertoire was sequenced with immunoSEQ multiplex PCR; TCRdb's copy has only in-frame clones and lacks some. The profile shows tens of thousands of clones, roughly 88% of them singletons. The chain uses TRBV7-8 and TRBJ1-1; TRBD1 is a possible D gene (5 bases). The sequencing used peripheral blood, collected 28 days after the second AZD1222 dose. This TCR came from an adult who received the AZD1222 COVID-19 vaccine. DNA for the CDR3: TGTGCCAGCAGCCAACAGTCGGGGGGCACTGAAGCTTTCTTT. Its protein product is CASSQQSGGTEAFF.